The entry below gives a single TCR beta chain sequence along with its context. These data belong to a study of T-cell memory formation after mild COVID-19. Study in general: TCR clusters were mostly confined to one donor each.

Germline V gene sequence: CDR1 SGHVS, CDR2 FNYEAQ. The V gene end was trimmed by 4 bases and the J gene end by 7 bases; junction bases not matched to a gene: 4. This CDR3 contains 13 residues. A single record per CDR3 protein comes from TCRdb applying MiXCR to the 5' RACE reads. The sample holds some 490,000 distinct CDR3 sequences, 18% seen once. The specimen sequenced was PBMCs or a T cell subset sorted from them (not recorded which). This TCR was sampled from an adult woman who had mild COVID-19 (a few samples of this study predate the infection). Cell type and time point are not known. This sequence joins TRBV7-6 and TRBJ2-7; 10 positions match TRBD2. Written as DNA, the CDR3 is TGTGCCAGCAGCTCGCGGACTAGCGGAGAGCAGTACTTC. The encoded protein is CASSSRTSGEQYF.